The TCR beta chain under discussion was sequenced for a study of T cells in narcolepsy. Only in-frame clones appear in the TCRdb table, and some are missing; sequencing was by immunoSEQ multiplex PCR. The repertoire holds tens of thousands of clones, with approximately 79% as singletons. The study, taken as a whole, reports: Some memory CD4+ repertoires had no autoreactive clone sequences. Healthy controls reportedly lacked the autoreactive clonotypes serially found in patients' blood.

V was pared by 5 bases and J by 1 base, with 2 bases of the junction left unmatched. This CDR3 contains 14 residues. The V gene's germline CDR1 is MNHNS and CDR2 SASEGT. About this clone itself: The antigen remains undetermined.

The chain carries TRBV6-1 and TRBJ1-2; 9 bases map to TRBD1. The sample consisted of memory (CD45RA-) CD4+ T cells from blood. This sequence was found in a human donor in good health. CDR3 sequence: CASSPGQGNYGYTF. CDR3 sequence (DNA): TGTGCCAGCAGTCCGGGACAGGGTAACTATGGCTACACCTTC.